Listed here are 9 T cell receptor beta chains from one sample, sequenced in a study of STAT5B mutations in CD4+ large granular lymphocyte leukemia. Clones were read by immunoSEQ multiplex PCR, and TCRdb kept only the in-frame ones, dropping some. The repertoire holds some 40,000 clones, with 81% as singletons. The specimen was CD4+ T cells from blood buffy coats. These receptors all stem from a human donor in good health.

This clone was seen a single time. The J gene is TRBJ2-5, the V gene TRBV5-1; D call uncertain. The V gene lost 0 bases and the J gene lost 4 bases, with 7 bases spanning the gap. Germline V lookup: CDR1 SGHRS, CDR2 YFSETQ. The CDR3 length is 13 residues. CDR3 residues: CASSLEIRETQYF. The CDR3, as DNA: TGCGCCAGCAGCTTGGAGATACGAGAGACCCAGTACTTC.

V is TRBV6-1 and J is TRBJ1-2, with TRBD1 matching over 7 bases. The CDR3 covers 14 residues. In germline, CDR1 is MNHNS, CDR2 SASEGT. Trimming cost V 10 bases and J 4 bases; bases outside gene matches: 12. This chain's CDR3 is CATHMTGLGYGYTF. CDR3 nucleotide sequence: TGTGCCACTCATATGACAGGGTTGGGCTATGGCTACACCTTC.

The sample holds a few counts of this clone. The CDR3 DNA follows: TGTGCCAGCAGCACCGGGACAGTAAATCAGCCCCAGCATTTT. Residues: CASSTGTVNQPQHF. The V gene is TRBV9, the J gene TRBJ1-5, with TRBD1 identical over 7 bases. CDR1 is SGDLS and CDR2 is YYNGEE in the germline V gene. With V trimmed by 4 bases and J by 4 bases, 5 bases remained unmatched. The CDR3 length is 14 residues.

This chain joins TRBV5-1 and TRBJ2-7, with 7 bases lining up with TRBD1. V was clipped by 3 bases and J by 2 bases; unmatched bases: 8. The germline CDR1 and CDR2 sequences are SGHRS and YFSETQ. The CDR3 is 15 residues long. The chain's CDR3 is CASSSQRGRPYEQYF. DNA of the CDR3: TGCGCCAGCAGCTCCCAGAGGGGGCGCCCCTACGAGCAGTACTTC.

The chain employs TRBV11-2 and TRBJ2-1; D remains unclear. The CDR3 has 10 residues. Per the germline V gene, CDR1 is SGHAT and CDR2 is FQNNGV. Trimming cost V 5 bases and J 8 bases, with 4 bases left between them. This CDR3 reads CASSHHEQFF. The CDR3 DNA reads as TGTGCCAGCAGCCACCATGAGCAGTTCTTC.

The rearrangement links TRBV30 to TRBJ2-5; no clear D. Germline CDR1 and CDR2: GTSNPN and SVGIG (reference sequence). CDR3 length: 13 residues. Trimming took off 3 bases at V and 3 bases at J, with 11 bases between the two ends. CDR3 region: CAWRMSFKETQYF. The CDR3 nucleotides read TGTGCCTGGAGAATGAGTTTCAAAGAGACCCAGTACTTC.

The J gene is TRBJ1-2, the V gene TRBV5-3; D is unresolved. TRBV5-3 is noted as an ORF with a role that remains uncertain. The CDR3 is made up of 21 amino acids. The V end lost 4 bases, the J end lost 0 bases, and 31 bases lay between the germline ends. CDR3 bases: TGTGCCAGAAGCCCCTTTAGTTCCCGTGTCACCCTTTCGCGGACTAACTATGGCTACACCTTC. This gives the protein CARSPFSSRVTLSRTNYGYTF.

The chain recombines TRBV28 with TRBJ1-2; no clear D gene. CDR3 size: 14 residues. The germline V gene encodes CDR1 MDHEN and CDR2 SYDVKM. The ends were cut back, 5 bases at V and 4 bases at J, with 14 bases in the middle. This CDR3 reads CASSDSGLFYGYTF. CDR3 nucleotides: TGTGCCAGCAGTGATAGCGGCCTCTTCTATGGCTACACCTTC.

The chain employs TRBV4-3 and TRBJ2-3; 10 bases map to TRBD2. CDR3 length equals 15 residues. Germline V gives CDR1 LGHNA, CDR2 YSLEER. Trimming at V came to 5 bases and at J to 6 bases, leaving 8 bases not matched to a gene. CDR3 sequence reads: CASSILAGEGDTQYF. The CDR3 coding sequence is TGCGCCAGCAGCATCCTAGCGGGAGAAGGGGATACGCAGTATTTT.